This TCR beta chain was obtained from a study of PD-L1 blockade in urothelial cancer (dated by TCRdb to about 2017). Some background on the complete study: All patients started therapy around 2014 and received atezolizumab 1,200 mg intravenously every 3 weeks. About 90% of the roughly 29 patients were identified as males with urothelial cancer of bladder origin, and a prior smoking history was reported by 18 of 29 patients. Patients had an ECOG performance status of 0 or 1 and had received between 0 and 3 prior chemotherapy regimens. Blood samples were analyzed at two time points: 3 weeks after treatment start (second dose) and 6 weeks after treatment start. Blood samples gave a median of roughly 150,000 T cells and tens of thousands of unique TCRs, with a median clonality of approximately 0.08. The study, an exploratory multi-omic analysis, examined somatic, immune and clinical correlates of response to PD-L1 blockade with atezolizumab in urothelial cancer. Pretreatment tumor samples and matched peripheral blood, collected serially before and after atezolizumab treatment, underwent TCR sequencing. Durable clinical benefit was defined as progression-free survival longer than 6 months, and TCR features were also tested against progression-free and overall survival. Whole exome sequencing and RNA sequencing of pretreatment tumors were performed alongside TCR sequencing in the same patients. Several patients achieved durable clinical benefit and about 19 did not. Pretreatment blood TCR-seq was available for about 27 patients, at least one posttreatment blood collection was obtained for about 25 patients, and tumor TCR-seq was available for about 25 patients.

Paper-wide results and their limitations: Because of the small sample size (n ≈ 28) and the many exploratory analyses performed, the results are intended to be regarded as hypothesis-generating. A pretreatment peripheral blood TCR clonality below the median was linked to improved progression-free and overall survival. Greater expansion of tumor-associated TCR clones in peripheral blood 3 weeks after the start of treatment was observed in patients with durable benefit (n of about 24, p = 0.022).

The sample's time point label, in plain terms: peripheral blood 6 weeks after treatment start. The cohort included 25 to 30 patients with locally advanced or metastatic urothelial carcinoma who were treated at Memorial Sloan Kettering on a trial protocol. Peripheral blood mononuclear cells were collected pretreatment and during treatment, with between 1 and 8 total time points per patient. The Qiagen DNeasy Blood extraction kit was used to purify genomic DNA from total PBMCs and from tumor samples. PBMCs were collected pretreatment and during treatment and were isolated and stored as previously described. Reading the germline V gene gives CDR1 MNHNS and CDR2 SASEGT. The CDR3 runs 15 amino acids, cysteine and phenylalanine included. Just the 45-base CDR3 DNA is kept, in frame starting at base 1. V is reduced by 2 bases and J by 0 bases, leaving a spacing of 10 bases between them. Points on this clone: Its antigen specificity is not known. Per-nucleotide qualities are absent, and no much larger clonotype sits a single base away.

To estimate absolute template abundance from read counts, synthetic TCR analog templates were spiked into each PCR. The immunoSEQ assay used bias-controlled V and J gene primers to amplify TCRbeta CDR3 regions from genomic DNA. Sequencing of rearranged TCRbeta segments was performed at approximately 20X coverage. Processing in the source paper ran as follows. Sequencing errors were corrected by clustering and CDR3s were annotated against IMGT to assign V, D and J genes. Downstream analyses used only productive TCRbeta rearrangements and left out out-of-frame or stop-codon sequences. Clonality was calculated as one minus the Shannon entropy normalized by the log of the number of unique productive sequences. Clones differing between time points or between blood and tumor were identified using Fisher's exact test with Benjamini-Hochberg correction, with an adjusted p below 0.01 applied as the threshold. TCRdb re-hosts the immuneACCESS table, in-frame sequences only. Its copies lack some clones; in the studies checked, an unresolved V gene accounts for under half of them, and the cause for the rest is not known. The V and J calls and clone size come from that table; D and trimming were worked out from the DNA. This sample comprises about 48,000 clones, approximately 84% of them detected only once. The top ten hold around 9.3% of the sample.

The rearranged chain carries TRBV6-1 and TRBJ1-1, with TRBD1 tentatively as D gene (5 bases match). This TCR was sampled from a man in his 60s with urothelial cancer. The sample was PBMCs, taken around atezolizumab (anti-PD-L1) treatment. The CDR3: CASSENGHLNTEAFF. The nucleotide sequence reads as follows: TGTGCCAGCAGTGAAAACGGACACTTGAACACTGAAGCTTTCTTT.